These 7 T cell receptor beta chains came from one sample sequenced in a study of T-cell reconstitution after alpha-beta-depleted transplantation in children (dated by TCRdb to between 2015 and 2016). Library construction relied on PCR. Instrument on record: Illumina HiSeq 2500. To normalize quantification of the TCRbeta repertoire, the TCR libraries were built with molecular barcoding that relied on unique molecular identifiers. TCRdb reprocessed the public reads (quality trimming at Q25 with fastp, clone calling with MiXCR) and kept in-frame beta chains. Records with the same CDR3 protein are collapsed into one entry carrying the most frequent genes and DNA. The sample data list hundreds of thousands of distinct CDR3 sequences, and 13% of these were observed just once. In total, the top ten clones hold around 2.2% of the sample. The sample's treatment or condition label is to be understood as: allogeneic hematopoietic cell transplantation with graft depleted of TCRalphabeta T cells and CD19 B cells.

The sample here was PBMCs, mostly from graft donor cells, taken 360 days after TCRalphabeta/CD19-depleted stem cell transplant. These receptors came from a male patient between 5 and 17 years old who had a stem cell transplant for acute myeloid leukemia, so the T cells may come from the graft donor.

This clonotype was found a few times. The chain carries TRBV29-1 and TRBJ2-5; tentative D call: TRBD2 (6 bases). Between the trimmed V and J ends, which lost 5 bases and 1 base, there was a span of 11 bases. The CDR3 runs to 13 residues. The germline CDR1 and CDR2 sequences are SQVTM and ANQGSEA. Written as DNA, the CDR3 is TGCAGCGTTTACGGGGGATCCCAAGAGACCCAGTACTTC. As protein: CSVYGGSQETQYF. Complete variable domain (other parts from reference TRBV29-1 and TRBJ2-5): SAVISQKPSRDICQRGTSLTIQCQVDSQVTMMFWYRQQPGQSLTLIATANQGSEATYESGFVIDKFPISRPNLTFSTLTVSNMSPEDSSIYLCSVYGGSQETQYFGPGTRLLVL.

This clonotype was found many times. The chain uses TRBV11-2 and TRBJ2-4, with D unclear. This CDR3 is built from 16 residues. Germline CDR1 is SGHAT and CDR2 is FQNNGV. V was pared by 5 bases and J by 4 bases, with 18 bases between. The CDR3 DNA reads as TGTGCCAGCAGCGATGTCTTCACCTTGGGGAAAAACATTCAGTACTTC. This translates into CASSDVFTLGKNIQYF.

This clonotype turned up a few times. The V and J genes are TRBV7-9 and TRBJ2-7, with unresolved D. CDR1 and CDR2 from the germline V gene are SEHNR and FQNEAQ (reference sequence). The V gene lost 4 bases and the J gene lost 3 bases, with 4 bases spanning the gap. There are 11 residues in the CDR3. The CDR3 DNA reads as TGTGCCAGCAGCTATGACTACGAGCAGTACTTC. Residues: CASSYDYEQYF. Supplemented by reference TRBV7-9 and TRBJ2-7, the full variable domain reads DTGVSQNPRHKITKRGQNVTFRCDPISEHNRLYWYRQTLGQGPEFLTYFQNEAQLEKSRLLSDRFSAERPKGSFSTLEIQRTEQGDSAMYLCASSYDYEQYFGPGTRLTVT.

This clonotype was observed at least ten times. The V gene is TRBV20-1, the J gene TRBJ2-1; no firm D call. V was pared by 3 bases and J by 13 bases, with 10 bases between. Germline V gene data show CDR1 as DFQATT and CDR2 as SNEGSKA (reference sequence). This CDR3 region has 10 residues. The CDR3 here is CSASEGLQFF. CDR3 bases: TGCAGTGCTAGTGAAGGTCTACAGTTCTTC.

This clonotype showed up just a few times. V gene TRBV20-1 combines with J gene TRBJ2-7, with 8 bases fitting TRBD1. Trimming took 6 bases from V and 4 from J; bases not matched to a gene: 8. The CDR3 contains 13 residues. Germline CDR1 and CDR2: DFQATT and SNEGSKA (reference sequence). The CDR3 coding sequence is TGCAGTGCAGATGGACAGGGTGATTACGAGCAGTACTTC. It codes for CSADGQGDYEQYF.

Many counts were recorded for this clonotype. The chain links TRBV2 to TRBJ2-1; D is ambiguous. Germline lookup yields CDR1 SNHLY and CDR2 FYNNEI. The V gene lost 11 bases and the J gene lost 9 bases, with 11 bases spanning the gap. The length of the CDR3 is 10 residues. The CDR3 loop is CAPDRGEQFF. CDR3 bases: TGTGCCCCGGACCGTGGTGAGCAGTTCTTC.

This clonotype occurred a few times. The chain joins TRBV11-1 to TRBJ2-2; 12 positions agree with TRBD1. The CDR3 contains 18 residues. Germline V CDR1 and CDR2: SGHAT, FQDESV (reference sequence). The ends lost 7 bases at V and 1 base at J; junction bases unmatched: 10. The CDR3 bases are TGTGCCAGCATCCGGGACAGGGGGCGCGTACTGAACACCGGGGAGCTGTTTTTT. Its translation: CASIRDRGRVLNTGELFF. The full variable domain, completed using reference TRBV11-1 and TRBJ2-2, is EAEVAQSPRYKITEKSQAVAFWCDPISGHATLYWYRQILGQGPELLVQFQDESVVDDSQLPKDRFSAERLKGVDSTLKIQPAELGDSAMYLCASIRDRGRVLNTGELFFGEGSRLTVL.